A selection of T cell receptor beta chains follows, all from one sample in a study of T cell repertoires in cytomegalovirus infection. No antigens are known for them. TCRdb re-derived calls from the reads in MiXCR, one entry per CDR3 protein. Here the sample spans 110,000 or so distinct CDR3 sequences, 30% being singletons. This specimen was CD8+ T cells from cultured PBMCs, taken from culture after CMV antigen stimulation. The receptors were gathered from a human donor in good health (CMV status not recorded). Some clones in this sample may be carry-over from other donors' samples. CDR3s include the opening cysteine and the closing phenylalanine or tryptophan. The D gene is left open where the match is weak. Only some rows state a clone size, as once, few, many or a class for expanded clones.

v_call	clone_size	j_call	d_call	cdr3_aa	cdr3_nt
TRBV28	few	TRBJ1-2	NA	CASRSQSRGNYGYTF	TGTGCCAGCAGGAGCCAGTCACGGGGCAACTATGGCTACACCTTC
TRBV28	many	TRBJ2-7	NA	CASAFADKVYF	TGTGCCAGCGCCTTTGCCGACAAGGTGTACTTC
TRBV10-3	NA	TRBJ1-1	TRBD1	CAIGQGATEAFF	TGTGCCATCGGACAGGGCGCCACTGAAGCTTTCTTT
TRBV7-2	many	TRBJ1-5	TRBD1	CASSKGQGDQPQHF	TGTGCCAGCAGTAAGGGACAGGGTGATCAGCCCCAGCATTTT
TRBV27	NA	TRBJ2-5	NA	CASSFGGSGTQYF	TGTGCCAGCAGTTTCGGGGGCTCGGGGACCCAGTACTTC
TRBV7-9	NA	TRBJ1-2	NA	CASSLTTDARYGYTF	TGTGCCAGCAGCTTAACAACGGACGCCCGCTATGGCTACACCTTC
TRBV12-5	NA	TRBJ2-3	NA	CASAPGTSGTQYF	TGTGCTAGTGCTCCTGGGACCTCGGGTACGCAGTATTTT
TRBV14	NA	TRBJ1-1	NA	CASSHPQGNTEAFF	TGTGCCAGCAGCCACCCCCAGGGGAACACTGAAGCTTTCTTT
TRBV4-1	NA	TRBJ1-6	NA	CASSQWAGGNSPLHF	TGCGCCAGCAGCCAGTGGGCCGGGGGAAATTCACCCCTCCACTTT
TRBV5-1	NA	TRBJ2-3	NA	CASSLYGGSDTQYF	TGCGCCAGCAGCTTGTACGGGGGTTCAGATACGCAGTATTTT
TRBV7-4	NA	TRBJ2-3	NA	CASSQEEGHFTDTQYF	TGTGCCAGCAGCCAGGAAGAAGGACATTTCACAGATACGCAGTATTTT
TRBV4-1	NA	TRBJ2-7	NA	CASSQVFGTSYEQYF	TGCGCCAGCAGCCAAGTATTTGGCACCTCCTACGAGCAGTACTTC
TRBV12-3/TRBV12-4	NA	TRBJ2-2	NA	CASSPFRDTGELFF	TGTGCCAGCAGTCCCTTTCGGGACACCGGGGAGCTGTTTTTT
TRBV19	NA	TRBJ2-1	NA	CASRRRGQLNEQFF	TGTGCCAGTAGGCGGAGGGGACAGCTAAATGAGCAGTTCTTC
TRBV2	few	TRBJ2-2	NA	CASSEGMGTGELFF	TGTGCCAGCAGTGAAGGGATGGGGACCGGGGAGCTGTTTTTT
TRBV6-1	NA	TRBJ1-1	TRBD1	CASSEAEEGAAKAFF	TGTGCCAGCAGTGAAGCAGAAGAGGGGGCGGCTAAAGCTTTCTTT
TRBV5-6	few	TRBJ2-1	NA	CASSFRQTYNEQFF	TGTGCCAGCAGCTTCCGACAGACCTACAATGAGCAGTTCTTC
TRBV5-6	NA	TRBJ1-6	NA	CASSLLWGPRTSPLHF	TGTGCCAGCAGCCTTCTCTGGGGACCCCGGACTTCACCCCTCCACTTT
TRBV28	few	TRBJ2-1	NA	CASSSLRGGQDYNEQFF	TGTGCCAGCAGTTCCCTTCGGGGGGGACAGGACTACAATGAGCAGTTCTTC
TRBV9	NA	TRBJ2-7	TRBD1	CASSDGTAYEQYF	TGTGCCAGCAGCGACGGGACAGCCTACGAGCAGTACTTC
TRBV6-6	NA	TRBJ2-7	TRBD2	CASSESLAGTYEQYF	TGTGCCAGCAGTGAGTCGCTAGCGGGTACCTACGAGCAGTACTTC
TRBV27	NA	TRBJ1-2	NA	CASSSGAYGYTF	TGTGCCAGCAGTTCGGGCGCCTATGGCTACACCTTC
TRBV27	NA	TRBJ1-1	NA	CASSLGATRNTEAFF	TGTGCCAGCAGTTTAGGGGCTACCAGAAACACTGAAGCTTTCTTT
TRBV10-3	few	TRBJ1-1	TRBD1	CAISEPGQGGTEAFF	TGTGCCATCAGTGAGCCAGGACAGGGGGGCACTGAAGCTTTCTTT
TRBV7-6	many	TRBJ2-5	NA	CASSPLKRETQYF	TGTGCCAGCAGCCCCCTTAAGCGAGAGACCCAGTACTTC
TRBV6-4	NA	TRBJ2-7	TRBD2	CASSESAGGAYEQYF	TGTGCCAGCAGTGAAAGTGCGGGGGGAGCCTACGAGCAGTACTTC
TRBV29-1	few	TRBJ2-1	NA	CSVEGQGTYNEQFF	TGCAGCGTTGAGGGCCAGGGAACCTACAATGAGCAGTTCTTC
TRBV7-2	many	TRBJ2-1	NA	CASSLGRSISYNEQFF	TGTGCCAGCAGCTTAGGGAGGTCTATTTCCTACAATGAGCAGTTCTTC
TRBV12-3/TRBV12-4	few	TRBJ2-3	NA	CASSSTGPTDTQYF	TGTGCCAGCAGTTCAACAGGGCCCACAGATACGCAGTATTTT